This T cell receptor (beta chain) appears in the sequencing data of a study of T cell responses to AZD1222 COVID-19 vaccine. Data came from immunoSEQ multiplex PCR; TCRdb stores just in-frame clones and leaves some out. Of 150,000 to 200,000 clones listed, around 90% were seen once; the top ten hold 1% to 1.5%. Trimming took off 6 bases at V and 2 bases at J, with 12 bases between the two ends. This CDR3 is 14 amino acids long. Germline values: CDR1 SGDLS, CDR2 YYNGEE. The V gene is TRBV9, the J gene TRBJ2-1; TRBD2 is a possible D gene (6 bases). This sample comprised peripheral blood, obtained 28 days after the second AZD1222 dose. The clonotype was recovered from an adult who received the AZD1222 COVID-19 vaccine. The CDR3 sequence: CASTPGLPYNEQFF. The CDR3, as DNA: TGTGCCAGCACCCCGGGACTTCCCTACAATGAGCAGTTCTTC.